This TCR beta chain emerged from a study of T cells in Graves' hyperthyroidism and ophthalmopathy (dated by TCRdb to between 2018 and 2020). The study in broad terms: Peripheral blood was collected at initial diagnosis, before any treatment. Prospective prediction of ophthalmopathy was tested in an independent validation cohort consisting of 18 hyperthyroidism patients and 15 or so patients who later progressed to ophthalmopathy. The approximately 100 discovery patients were randomly divided into training and test sets at a 7:3 ratio. A discovery cohort of fewer than 110 patients, 43 with Graves' ophthalmopathy and fewer than 65 with stable Graves' hyperthyroidism, was used to find distinguishing TCR V-J signatures. TCR Vbeta CDR3 sequencing of 135 peripheral blood samples (fewer than 45 ophthalmopathy, 75 hyperthyroidism and 17 progressor patients) is reported in the paper. The study also compared thyroid tissue and blood T-cell repertoires from five or six Graves' hyperthyroidism patients. After blood sampling, hyperthyroidism patients were treated with methimazole at a starting dose of 30 mg daily, and ophthalmopathy patients were treated with high-dose intravenous methylprednisolone.

Hyperthyroidism patients were newly diagnosed, had a disease duration of under 2 months, and were aged 18 to 65 years. Patients with uncontrolled infections, other autoimmune diseases, pregnancy or lactation were excluded. Clinical symptoms, serum thyroxine and TRAb, thyroid ultrasound, and orbital computed tomography formed the basis for the diagnoses. Blood from progressor patients was drawn when they were first diagnosed with hyperthyroidism, before any ophthalmopathy symptoms appeared. Ficoll-Paque density gradient centrifugation was used to isolate PBMCs from approximately 11 ml of fresh peripheral blood. Patients classed as progressors first received a Graves' hyperthyroidism diagnosis and then went on to develop ophthalmopathy during follow-up. Trizol reagent was used to extract total RNA, and RNA quality was then checked on an Agilent 2100 Bioanalyzer. Results the study describes overall, beyond this receptor: No statistical method was used to set the sample size in advance, and investigators knew the group allocation. A 13 V-J signature model separated ophthalmopathy from stable hyperthyroidism, with around 90% sensitivity and roughly 82% specificity in cross-validation and 80%/75% in testing. During validation, the model predicted progression to ophthalmopathy a median of approximately 6 months ahead of onset, with more than 60% sensitivity and around 72% specificity. Most expanded thyroid clonotypes (frequency above 0.001) were also detected in blood, suggesting blood repertoires may reflect thyroid immune responses.

CDR1 and CDR2 (MNHNY, SVGAGI) derive from the germline V gene (reference sequence). V is trimmed back by 2 bases and J by 2 bases, and the junction contains 15 bases that no gene match accounts for. The CDR3 sequence holds 18 residues, the cysteine and phenylalanine included. The retained sequence is limited to the CDR3, 54 bases, with the frame set at the first base. This clonotype showed up many times. Its specific antigen is unknown. No base quality values were provided; no much bigger clone lies one nucleotide off. TCR beta CDR3 regions were amplified from RNA transcripts. For the first round of RT-PCR on the TCR CDR3, the HTBI primer set was used together with the Qiagen OneStep RT-PCR kit. Libraries were constructed in a second round of multiplex PCR, after which size selection and purification were carried out. Paired-end sequencing of the libraries was performed with 100 bp reads on an Illumina HiSeq2000. In the source study's methods: SOAPnuke was used to process the raw data, removing reads that contained adapters or uncalled bases, had a mean Phred below 15, or lacked an exact match to the constant primer or identifier. High-quality paired reads were merged using COPE v1.2.5, and each unique nucleotide sequence was defined as a clonotype. MiTCR v1.1 was used to align the clonotypes against IMGT TRBV, TRBD and TRBJ reference segments. The analysis included only V-J combinations with a frequency above 0.0001, which together covered around 99% of the repertoires. The TCS score was defined as the ratio of F50 (clonal expansion) to E x V (chaos), calculated using BLOSUM62-based TCRdist between CDR3 peptides within each V-J. Welch's t-statistics and random forest reduced just over 500 V-J features to roughly 13, which were used in a naive Bayes classifier (R e1071). TCRdb trimmed public reads at Q25 via fastp, called clones via MiXCR and kept in-frame beta chains. Under each unique CDR3 protein, matching rows form one entry showing the most common genes and DNA. The V and J calls were determined by TCRdb, not by the authors. This sample comprises a few hundred thousand distinct CDR3 sequences, approximately 14% of them detected only once. The ten largest make up 10% to 15% of the sample.

The origin of this receptor is a middle-aged woman with Graves' hyperthyroidism that later progressed to Graves' ophthalmopathy. The chain is made from TRBV6-6 and TRBJ2-7; the junction holds 7 bases that match TRBD1. Sequencing used blood. The nucleotides read TGTGCCAGCAGTTACAGAAGGGGGCCAGCGAGTGGACCCTACGAGCAGTACTTC. This is translated as CASSYRRGPASGPYEQYF.